The clone carrying this T cell receptor beta chain was observed many times. Its antigen is undetermined. Amplification of TCR beta CDR3 regions was performed using RNA transcripts as template. Carried out on the TCR CDR3, a first-round RT-PCR used the HTBI primer set. From the multiplex PCR reads, TCRdb called clonotypes with MiXCR, one entry per CDR3 protein. The table includes about 400,000 distinct CDR3 sequences, around 15% detected once. These data come from a study of T cells in Graves' hyperthyroidism and ophthalmopathy. Study results and caveats: By a 13 V-J model, ophthalmopathy was set apart from stable hyperthyroidism. Clonotypes that were expanded in thyroid above 0.001 mostly appeared in blood too.

Sequenced material: blood. The source is a man aged 50 to 59 with Graves' ophthalmopathy.

CDR3 coding DNA: TGTGCCAGCAGCTTCAACCGGGACGGCAATGAGCAGTTCTTC. Its translation is CASSFNRDGNEQFF. The rearrangement joins TRBV7-9 to TRBJ2-1; the D gene could be TRBD1 or TRBD2 (5 bases each). V lost 3 bases and J lost 6, with 12 bases in between. This CDR3 region has 14 residues. In germline, CDR1 is SEHNR, CDR2 FQNEAQ (reference sequence).